This T cell receptor beta chain was captured by sequencing in a study of blood T cell repertoires in COVID-19. Study as a whole: Samples came from the United States, Italy and Spain, spanning acute and convalescent COVID-19. PBMCs, B-cell-depleted T cells, or T cells were the source of the cDNA or gDNA that made up the material.

Original analysis: Estimated nucleated cell counts came from reference gene primer amplification. Clones were read by immunoSEQ multiplex PCR, and TCRdb kept only the in-frame ones, dropping some. The DNA gave D and trimming, while V, J and clone size come from that table. The sample includes around 250,000 clones, roughly nine tenths seen only once; the top ten take roughly 6.3%. The V end lost 1 base, the J end lost 8 bases, and 17 bases lay between the germline ends. This CDR3 comprises 14 residues. Germline-derived CDR1 and CDR2 are GTSNPN and SVGIG (reference sequence). This chain connects TRBV30 to TRBJ1-2, with D possibly being TRBD1 (5 bases). The sequenced sample was peripheral blood. This TCR derives from a man aged 55 to 70 with acute or convalescent COVID-19. CDR3 coding DNA: TGTGCCTGGAGTGGCGGACACCTCGGTTCGGGCTACACCTTC. This codes for CAWSGGHLGSGYTF.